What follows are 16 T cell receptor beta chains derived from one specimen sequenced in a study of shared clonotypes between healthy human individuals. Generated by immunoSEQ multiplex PCR, the TCRdb table keeps only in-frame clones and is missing some. The repertoire includes about 580,000 clones, 95% to 98% of them detected once, and 0.3% sits in the top ten. It was CD45RO-negative cells, positively selected for CCR7, that made up naive CD8 cells, with terminally differentiated effector memory CD45RA+ cells excluded. Material: naive CD8+ T cells sorted from blood. These receptors were collected from a man in his thirties or forties in good health.

The chain employs TRBV11-2 and TRBJ2-7; D unclear. Germline loops: CDR1 SGHAT, CDR2 FQNNGV. V shed 5 bases and J shed 6 bases, with 14 bases lying between them. The CDR3 is made up of 13 amino acids. The CDR3 bases are TGTGCCAGCAGCACTCGCACAGTGGGCGAGCAGTACTTC. Its translation is CASSTRTVGEQYF.

V usage is TRBV9 and J usage is TRBJ2-4, with 10 bases identical to TRBD2. The CDR3 totals 18 residues. CDR1 is SGDLS, CDR2 YYNGEE, per germline. Losses at the gene ends were 4 bases for V and 6 bases for J; bases not matched to a gene: 16. CDR3 in amino acids: CASSPEGPSGSFGNIQYF. DNA of the CDR3: TGTGCCAGCAGCCCAGAGGGGCCTAGCGGGAGTTTTGGAAACATTCAGTACTTC.

This clone was observed once. The chain joins TRBV5-4 to TRBJ2-7, with D possibly being TRBD1 (6 bases). The CDR3 length is 15 residues. The germline V and J ends were trimmed by 4 bases and 5 bases, with 19 bases remaining between them. Looked up from germline, CDR1 is SGHNT and CDR2 is YYREEE (reference sequence). The CDR3 spells CASSGHRENFNEQYF. CDR3 in DNA: TGTGCCAGCAGCGGACACAGGGAAAACTTCAACGAGCAGTACTTC.

The CDR3 loop is CSVERSNAHTGELFF. The CDR3 DNA reads TGCAGCGTCGAAAGGTCAAATGCTCACACCGGGGAGCTGTTTTTT. This chain joins TRBV29-1 and TRBJ2-2; D remains ambiguous. CDR3 length: 15 residues. The V and J ends lost 6 bases and 3 bases respectively, with 17 bases between them. The germline V gene encodes CDR1 SQVTM and CDR2 ANQGSEA.

This sequence joins TRBV27 and TRBJ1-1; D possibly corresponds to TRBD1 (5 bases). Trimming shortened V by 5 bases and J by 9 bases, and 16 bases separated the two germline ends. Germline V gene data show CDR1 as MNHEY and CDR2 as SMNVEV (reference sequence). This CDR3 region has 13 residues. CDR3 loop: CASSPASDKQAFF. The CDR3 DNA is TGTGCCAGCAGTCCTGCTTCGGACAAACAAGCTTTCTTT.

The chain combines TRBV27 with TRBJ1-2, with D uncertain. V lost 6 bases and J lost 4, with 15 bases in between. Germline V gene data show CDR1 as MNHEY and CDR2 as SMNVEV (reference sequence). CDR3 size: 14 residues. CDR3 in DNA: TGTGCCAGCAGGTCGAGATCAGCAACCTATGGCTACACCTTC. This translates into CASRSRSATYGYTF.

The chain couples TRBV10-3 to TRBJ2-1; TRBD2 aligns across 9 bases. With 1 base clipped from V and 15 bases from J, the junction kept 7 bases outside the gene matches. Looked up from germline, CDR1 is ENHRY and CDR2 is SYGVKD. The CDR3 runs to 13 residues. This CDR3 reads CAISEYEREVLFF. The CDR3 DNA reads TGTGCCATCAGTGAGTACGAGCGGGAGGTGTTGTTCTTC.

This chain uses TRBV5-1 with TRBJ1-1, with 11 bases aligning to TRBD1. Trimming cost V 0 bases and J 2 bases; bases outside gene matches: 6. The CDR3 runs 17 residues. Looked up from germline, CDR1 is SGHRS and CDR2 is YFSETQ. This CDR3 reads CASSLEGTGGTNTEAFF. In nucleotides, the CDR3 is TGCGCCAGCAGCTTGGAGGGGACAGGGGGAACTAACACTGAAGCTTTCTTT.

The chain is built from TRBV29-1 and TRBJ1-2; D not certain. The CDR3 contains 11 residues. Trimming shortened V by 2 bases and J by 8 bases, and 9 bases separated the two germline ends. Germline V gene lookup returns CDR1 SQVTM and CDR2 ANQGSEA. The CDR3 is CSVESRRGYTF. Here the CDR3 DNA reads TGCAGCGTTGAATCTCGCCGAGGCTACACCTTC.

CDR3 nucleotides: TGTGCCAGCAGCCGCAGGGAGACGAACACCGGGGAGCTGTTTTTT. The encoded protein is CASSRRETNTGELFF. The rearrangement joins TRBV7-9 to TRBJ2-2, with D perhaps being TRBD1 or TRBD2 (5 bases each). This CDR3 region has 15 residues. Germline V gene data show CDR1 as SEHNR and CDR2 as FQNEAQ (reference sequence). V lost 5 bases to trimming and J lost 0 bases, with 10 bases between them.

V gene TRBV7-8 combines with J gene TRBJ2-1, with D unclear. The CDR3 extends over 19 amino acids. Trimming stripped 2 bases from V and 0 bases from J, with 20 bases between. Germline V gene sequence: CDR1 SGHVS, CDR2 FQNEAQ. CDR3 in DNA: TGTGCCAGCAGCTTAACTCCCGATGGGCTCAACCCCTCCTACAATGAGCAGTTCTTC. This sequence encodes CASSLTPDGLNPSYNEQFF.

Concerning this clone itself: Other DNA sequences from this sample encode an identical CDR3 as well. The chain employs TRBV30 and TRBJ2-3; D is unclear. CDR3 length: 12 residues. Germline V gene lookup returns CDR1 GTSNPN and CDR2 SVGIG (reference sequence). V shed 0 bases and J shed 4 bases, with 5 bases lying between them. CDR3 DNA sequence: TGTGCCTGGAGTGTGGGTCCAGATACGCAGTATTTT. It encodes CAWSVGPDTQYF. The full variable domain, completed using reference TRBV30 and TRBJ2-3, is SQTIHQWPATLVQPVGSPLSLECTVEGTSNPNLYWYRQAAGRGLQLLFYSVGIGQISSEVPQNLSASRPQDRQFILSSKKLLLSDSGFYLCAWSVGPDTQYFGPGTRLTVL.

The J gene is TRBJ2-2, the V gene TRBV6-1, with D perhaps matching TRBD1 (5 bases). The V and J ends lost 4 bases and 6 bases respectively, with 15 bases between them. This CDR3 comprises 15 residues. Germline CDR1 MNHNS, CDR2 SASEGT. CDR3 sequence reads: CASSARQYSPGELFF. The CDR3 coding sequence is TGTGCCAGCAGTGCTAGACAGTATTCGCCCGGGGAGCTGTTTTTT.

This clone is a singleton in its sample. The chain combines TRBV27 with TRBJ2-1; D is undetermined. CDR3 length: 12 amino acids. From germline, CDR1 is MNHEY and CDR2 SMNVEV (reference sequence). The V and J ends lost 5 bases and 15 bases respectively, with 17 bases between them. The CDR3 spells CASSLRGGTRFF. CDR3 DNA: TGTGCCAGCAGTCTACGCGGTGGTACGCGGTTCTTC.

The rearrangement uses TRBV11-2 and TRBJ2-1; 9 bases are a match to TRBD1. Germline CDR1 reads SGHAT; CDR2 reads FQNNGV. This CDR3 is 15 amino acids long. The junction had 10 bases not matched to a gene; V was cut back by 5 bases and J by 8 bases. The CDR3 bases are TGTGCCAGCAGCGTTCCCGGGACAGGGTCGGATGAGCAGTTCTTC. It yields the protein CASSVPGTGSDEQFF. The variable domain in full, with the rest retrieved from reference TRBV11-2 and TRBJ2-1, is EAGVAQSPRYKIIEKRQSVAFWCNPISGHATLYWYQQILGQGPKLLIQFQNNGVVDDSQLPKDRFSAERLKGVDSTLKIQPAKLEDSAVYLCASSVPGTGSDEQFFGPGTRLTVL.

The gene calls are TRBV27 and TRBJ2-7, with D possibly TRBD2 on 5 matching bases. With 4 bases removed from V and 7 bases from J, the gap between germline ends came to 32 bases. This CDR3 has 19 residues. Germline V gene sequence: CDR1 MNHEY, CDR2 SMNVEV (reference sequence). CDR3 sequence: CASSSSGLTYASSLGEQYF. The CDR3 nucleotides are TGTGCCAGCAGTTCCAGCGGTCTGACCTACGCTTCCTCCCTGGGGGAGCAGTACTTC.